One T cell receptor (beta chain) is described in this entry. These data are taken from a study of cytomegalovirus exposure and HLA in healthy donors. The V gene lost 5 bases and the J gene lost 5 bases, with 15 bases spanning the gap. Germline V gives CDR1 SQVTM, CDR2 ANQGSEA. The CDR3 is made up of 13 amino acids. A multiplex PCR was run with 60 Vbeta primers and 13 Jbeta primers. Libraries were prepared by immunoSEQ multiplex PCR; TCRdb keeps only in-frame clonotypes and omits some of them. The repertoire has roughly 190,000 clones, roughly four fifths of them found once; the top ten carry around 1.9%.

The source is a woman aged 25-40 years in good health and CMV-seropositive. Sequencing used PBMCs. This chain links TRBV29-1 with TRBJ2-5, with a tentative D call TRBD1 (6 bases). Here the CDR3 reads CSVPLLRGETQYF. The DNA for the CDR3 is TGCAGCGTTCCTCTCCTAAGGGGGGAGACCCAGTACTTC.